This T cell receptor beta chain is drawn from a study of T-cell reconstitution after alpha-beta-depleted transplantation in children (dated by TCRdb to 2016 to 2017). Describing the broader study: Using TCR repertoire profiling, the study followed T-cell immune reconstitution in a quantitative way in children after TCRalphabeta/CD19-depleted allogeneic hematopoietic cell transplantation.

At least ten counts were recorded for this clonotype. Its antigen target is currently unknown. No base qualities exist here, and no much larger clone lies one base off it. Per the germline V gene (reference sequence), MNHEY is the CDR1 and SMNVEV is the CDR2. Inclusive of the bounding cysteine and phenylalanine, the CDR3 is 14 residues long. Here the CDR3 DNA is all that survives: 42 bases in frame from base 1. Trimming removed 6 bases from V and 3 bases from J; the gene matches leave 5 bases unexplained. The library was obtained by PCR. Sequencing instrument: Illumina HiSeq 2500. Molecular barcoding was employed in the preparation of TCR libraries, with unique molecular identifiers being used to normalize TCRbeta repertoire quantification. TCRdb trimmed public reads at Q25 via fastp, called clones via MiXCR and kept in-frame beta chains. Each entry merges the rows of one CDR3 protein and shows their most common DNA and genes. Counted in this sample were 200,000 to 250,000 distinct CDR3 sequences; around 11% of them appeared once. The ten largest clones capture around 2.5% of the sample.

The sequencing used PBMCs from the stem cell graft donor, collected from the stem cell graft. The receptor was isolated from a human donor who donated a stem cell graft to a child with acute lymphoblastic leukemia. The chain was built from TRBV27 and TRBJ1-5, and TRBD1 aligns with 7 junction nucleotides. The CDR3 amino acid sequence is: CASREGQNNQPQHF. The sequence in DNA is TGTGCCAGCAGAGAGGGACAGAACAATCAGCCCCAGCATTTT.